This T cell receptor beta chain was identified in a study of blood T cell repertoires in COVID-19. Participant ages covered about 18 to 95 years across 25 or so US areas. This clone was seen once. After removal of 4 bases from V and 7 bases from J, the junction contained 9 bases not matched to a gene. Germline assignment: CDR1 SGHDT and CDR2 YYEEEE. The CDR3 loop spans 15 amino acids. Sequencing was performed with immunoSEQ multiplex PCR; in TCRdb, only in-frame clones are kept and a portion is missing. The sample comprises a few hundred thousand clones, approximately 89% of which are singletons, and 8% to 10% rests with the top ten.

The sequence came from a middle-aged woman who had recovered from COVID-19. Sequenced: PBMCs or T cells enriched from blood (not recorded which). This chain uses TRBV5-6 with TRBJ2-4; 9 bases are a match to TRBD1. In nucleotides, the CDR3 is TGTGCCAGCAGCCGAATACAGGGGGCAACGAACATTCAGTACTTC. Protein product: CASSRIQGATNIQYF.